The clone carrying this T cell receptor (beta chain) was detected ten times or more. Its specificity is unknown. V shed 4 bases, J shed 6 bases, and the junction held 4 bases outside the gene matches. From germline, CDR1 is SGHRS and CDR2 YFSETQ. The CDR3 extends over 15 amino acids. Study observations and caveats: Tumor-infiltrating Treg TCR alpha and beta sequences overlapped most with tumor naive CD4+ T cells, then blood naive.

TCRdb re-called the 5' RACE reads through MiXCR, storing one row per CDR3 protein. The data hold about 62,000 distinct CDR3 sequences, with roughly 30% observed a single time. V is TRBV5-1 and J is TRBJ2-2; 12 bases line up with TRBD2. The sequencing input was tumor-infiltrating naive CD4+ T cells sorted from the breast tumor. Stated subset: naive CD4+ T cells, CD4+CD45RA+CD25-. This sequence was found in a female donor with breast cancer. This CDR3 reads CASSPGLAGSGELFF. CDR3 in DNA: TGCGCCAGCAGCCCCGGACTAGCGGGGTCCGGGGAGCTGTTTTTT. Full variable domain (missing parts from reference TRBV5-1 and TRBJ2-2): KAGVTQTPRYLIKTRGQQVTLSCSPISGHRSVSWYQQTPGQGLQFLFEYFSETQRNKGNFPGRFSGRQFSNSRSEMNVSTLELGDSALYLCASSPGLAGSGELFFGEGSRLTVL.